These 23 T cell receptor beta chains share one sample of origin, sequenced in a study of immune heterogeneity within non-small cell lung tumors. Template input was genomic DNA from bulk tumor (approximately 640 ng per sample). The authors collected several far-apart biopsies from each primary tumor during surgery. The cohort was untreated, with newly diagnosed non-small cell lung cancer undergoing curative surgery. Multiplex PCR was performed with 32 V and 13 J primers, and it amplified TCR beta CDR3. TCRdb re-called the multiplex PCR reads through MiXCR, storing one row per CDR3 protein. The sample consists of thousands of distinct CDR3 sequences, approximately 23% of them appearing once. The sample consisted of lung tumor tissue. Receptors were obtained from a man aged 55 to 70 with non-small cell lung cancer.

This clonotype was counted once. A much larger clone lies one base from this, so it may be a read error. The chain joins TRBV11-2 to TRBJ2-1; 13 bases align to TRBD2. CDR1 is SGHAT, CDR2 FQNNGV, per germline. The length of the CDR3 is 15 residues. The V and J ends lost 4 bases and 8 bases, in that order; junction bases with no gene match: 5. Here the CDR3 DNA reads TGTGCCAGCAGCTCCGTGACTAGCGGGAGGCATGAGCAGTTCTTC. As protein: CASSSVTSGRHEQFF.

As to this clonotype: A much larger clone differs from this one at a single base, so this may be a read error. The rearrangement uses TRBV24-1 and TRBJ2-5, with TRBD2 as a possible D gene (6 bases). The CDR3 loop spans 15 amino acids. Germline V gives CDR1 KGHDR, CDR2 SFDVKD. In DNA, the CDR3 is TGTGCCGCCAGTGATCAGACTAGGAGCCAAGAGACCCAGTACTTC. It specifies CAASDQTRSQETQYF.

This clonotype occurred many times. For the CDR3, the DNA is TGTGCCAGCAGCTTAGGGCCGGGTAACTACAATGAGCAGTTCTTC. Protein: CASSLGPGNYNEQFF. The chain employs TRBV7-8 and TRBJ2-1; D remains unclear. The V end lost 1 base, the J end lost 3 bases, and 10 bases lay between the germline ends. From germline, CDR1 is SGHVS and CDR2 FQNEAQ. This CDR3 contains 15 residues.

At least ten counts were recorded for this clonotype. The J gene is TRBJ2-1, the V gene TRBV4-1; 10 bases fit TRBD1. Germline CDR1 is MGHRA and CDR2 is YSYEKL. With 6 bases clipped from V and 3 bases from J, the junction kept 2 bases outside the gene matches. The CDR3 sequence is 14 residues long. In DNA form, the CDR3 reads TGCGCCAGCAGGTGGGACAGGGGCTACAATGAGCAGTTCTTC. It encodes CASRWDRGYNEQFF.

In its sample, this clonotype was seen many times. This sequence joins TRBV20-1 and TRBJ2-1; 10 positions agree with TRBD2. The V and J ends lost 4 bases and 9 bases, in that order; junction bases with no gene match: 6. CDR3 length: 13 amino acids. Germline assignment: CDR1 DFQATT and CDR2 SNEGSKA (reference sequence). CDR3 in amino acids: CSAKSGRASEQFF. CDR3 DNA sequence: TGCAGTGCTAAGAGCGGGAGGGCCTCTGAGCAGTTCTTC.

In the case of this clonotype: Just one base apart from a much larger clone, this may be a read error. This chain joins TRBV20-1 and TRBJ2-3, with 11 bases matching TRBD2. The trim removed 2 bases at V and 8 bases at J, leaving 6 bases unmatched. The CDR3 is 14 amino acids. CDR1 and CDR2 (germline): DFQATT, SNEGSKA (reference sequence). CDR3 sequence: CSARRLAGLGTQYF. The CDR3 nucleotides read TGCAGTGCTAGACGACTAGCGGGATTAGGTACGCAGTATTTT.

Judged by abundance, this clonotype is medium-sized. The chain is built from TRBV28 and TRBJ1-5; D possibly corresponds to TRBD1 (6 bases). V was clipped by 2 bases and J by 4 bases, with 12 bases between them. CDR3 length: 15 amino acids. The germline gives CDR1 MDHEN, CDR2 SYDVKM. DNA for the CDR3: TGTGCCAGCAGTTTAAGAGGGGGGCTAAATCAGCCCCAGCATTTT. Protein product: CASSLRGGLNQPQHF.

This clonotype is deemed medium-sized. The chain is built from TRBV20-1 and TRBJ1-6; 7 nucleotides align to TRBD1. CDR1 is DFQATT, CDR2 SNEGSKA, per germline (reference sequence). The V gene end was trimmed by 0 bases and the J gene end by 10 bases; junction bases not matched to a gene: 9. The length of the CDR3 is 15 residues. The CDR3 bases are TGCAGTGCTAGAGATCAGGGGGGCGCACGGTCACCCCTCCACTTT. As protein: CSARDQGGARSPLHF.

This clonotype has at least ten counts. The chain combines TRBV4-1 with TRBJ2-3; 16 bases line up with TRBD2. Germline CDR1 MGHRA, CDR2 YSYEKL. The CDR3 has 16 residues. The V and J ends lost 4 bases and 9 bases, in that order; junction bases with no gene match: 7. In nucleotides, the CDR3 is TGCGCCAGCAGCCCGGGACTAGCGGGAGGGCCAGCGACGCAGTATTTT. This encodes CASSPGLAGGPATQYF.

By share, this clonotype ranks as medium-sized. CDR3: CSATSGRADGETQYF. The CDR3 bases are TGCAGTGCAACAAGCGGGAGGGCCGACGGGGAGACCCAGTACTTC. The J gene is TRBJ2-5, the V gene TRBV20-1; 10 nucleotides line up with TRBD2. Per germline, CDR1 DFQATT and CDR2 SNEGSKA (reference sequence). J lost 5 bases, V lost 6 bases, and 12 bases had no gene match. The CDR3 is 15 residues long.

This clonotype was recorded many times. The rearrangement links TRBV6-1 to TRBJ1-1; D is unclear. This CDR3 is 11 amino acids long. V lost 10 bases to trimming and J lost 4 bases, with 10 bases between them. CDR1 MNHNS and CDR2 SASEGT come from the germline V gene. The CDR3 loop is CAIEGVTEAFF. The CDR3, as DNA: TGTGCCATCGAAGGTGTCACTGAAGCTTTCTTT.

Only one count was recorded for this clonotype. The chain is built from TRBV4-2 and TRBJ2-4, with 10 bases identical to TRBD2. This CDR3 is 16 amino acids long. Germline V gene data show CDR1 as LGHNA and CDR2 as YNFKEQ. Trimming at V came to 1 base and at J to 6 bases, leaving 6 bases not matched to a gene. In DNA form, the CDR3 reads TGTGCCAGCAGCCAAGCTGCAGCGGGAGGGCCAAACATTCAGTACTTC. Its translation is CASSQAAAGGPNIQYF.

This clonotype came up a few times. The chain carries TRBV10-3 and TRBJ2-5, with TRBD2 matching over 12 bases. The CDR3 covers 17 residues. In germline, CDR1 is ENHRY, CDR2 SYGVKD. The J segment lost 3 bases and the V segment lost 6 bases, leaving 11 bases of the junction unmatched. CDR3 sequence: CAISMTSGRGVEETQYF. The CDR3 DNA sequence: TGTGCCATCAGCATGACTAGCGGGAGAGGGGTGGAAGAGACCCAGTACTTC.

The CDR3 bases are TGTGCCAGCAGTCCACCCCCCACAACCGGGCGGGAGACCCAGTACTTC. Translating it yields CASSPPPTTGRETQYF. The chain uses TRBV2 and TRBJ2-5; D is uncertain. The CDR3 totals 16 residues. CDR1 is SNHLY, CDR2 FYNNEI, per germline. V lost 5 bases, J lost 5 bases, and 21 bases lay in between.

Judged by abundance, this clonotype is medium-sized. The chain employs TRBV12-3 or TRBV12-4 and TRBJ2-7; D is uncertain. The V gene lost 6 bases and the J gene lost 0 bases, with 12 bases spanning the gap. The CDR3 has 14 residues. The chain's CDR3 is CASSQEPTSYEQYF. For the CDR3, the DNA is TGTGCCAGCAGCCAGGAACCGACCTCCTACGAGCAGTACTTC.

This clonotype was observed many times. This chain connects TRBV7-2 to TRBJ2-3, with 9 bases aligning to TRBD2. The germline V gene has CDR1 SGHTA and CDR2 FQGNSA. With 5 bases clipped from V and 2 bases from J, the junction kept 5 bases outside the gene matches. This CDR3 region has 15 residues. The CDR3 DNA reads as TGTGCCAGCAGCGCCGGACTAGCGACCACAGATACGCAGTATTTT. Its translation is CASSAGLATTDTQYF.

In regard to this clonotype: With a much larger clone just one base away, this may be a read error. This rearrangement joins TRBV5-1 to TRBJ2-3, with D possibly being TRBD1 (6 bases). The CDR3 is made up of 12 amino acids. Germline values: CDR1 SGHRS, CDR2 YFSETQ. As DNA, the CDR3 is TGCGCCAGCAAGGGGGACCCAGATAAGCAGTATTTT. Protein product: CASKGDPDKQYF.

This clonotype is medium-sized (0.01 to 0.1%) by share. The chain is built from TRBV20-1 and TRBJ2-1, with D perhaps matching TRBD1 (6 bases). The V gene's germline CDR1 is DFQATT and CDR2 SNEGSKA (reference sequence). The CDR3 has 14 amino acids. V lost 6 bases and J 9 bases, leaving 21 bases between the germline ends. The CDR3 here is CSAPPGTQTGEQFF. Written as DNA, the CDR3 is TGCAGTGCCCCGCCCGGGACCCAGACAGGTGAGCAGTTCTTC.

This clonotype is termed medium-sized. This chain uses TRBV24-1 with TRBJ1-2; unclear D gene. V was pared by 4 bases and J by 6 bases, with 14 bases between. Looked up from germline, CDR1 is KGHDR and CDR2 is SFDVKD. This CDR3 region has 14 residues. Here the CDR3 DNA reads TGTGCCACCAGTGACCCAGGTCGGGAGAATGGCTACACCTTC. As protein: CATSDPGRENGYTF.

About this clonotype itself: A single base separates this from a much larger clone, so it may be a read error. Here the CDR3 DNA reads TGTGCCATCAGCTTGGACTTCTTCCGGAGTGAAGCTTTCTTT. It specifies CAISLDFFRSEAFF. The J gene is TRBJ1-1, the V gene TRBV5-5; D not resolved. Germline CDR1 is SGHKS and CDR2 is YYEKEE (reference sequence). The CDR3 sequence is 14 residues long.

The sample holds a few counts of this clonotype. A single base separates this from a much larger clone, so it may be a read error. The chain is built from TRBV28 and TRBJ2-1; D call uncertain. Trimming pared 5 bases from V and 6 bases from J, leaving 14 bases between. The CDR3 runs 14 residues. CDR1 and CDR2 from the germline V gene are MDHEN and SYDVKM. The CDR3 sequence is CASSQARRTNEQFF. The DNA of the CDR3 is TGTGCCAGCAGTCAAGCGAGACGCACCAATGAGCAGTTCTTC. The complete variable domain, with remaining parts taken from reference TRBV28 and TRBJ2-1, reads DVKVTQSSRYLVKRTGEKVFLECVQDMDHENMFWYRQDPGLGLRLIYFSYDVKMKEKGDIPEGYSVSREKKERFSLILESASTNQTSMYLCASSQARRTNEQFFGPGTRLTVL.

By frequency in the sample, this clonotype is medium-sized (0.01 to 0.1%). CDR3 residues: CASTWTGAGGGYTF. The CDR3, as DNA: TGTGCCAGCACTTGGACAGGGGCCGGGGGAGGCTACACCTTC. This chain uses TRBV2 with TRBJ1-2; 9 nucleotides match TRBD1. This CDR3 region has 14 residues. Germline CDR1 reads SNHLY; CDR2 reads FYNNEI. V trimming: 7 bases; J trimming: 8 bases; junction bases outside the gene matches: 11.

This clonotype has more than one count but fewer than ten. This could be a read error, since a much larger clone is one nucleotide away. The CDR3 DNA is TGTGCCAGCAGTTTATTGGGTAACGATCAGCCCCAGCATTTT. Translating it yields CASSLLGNDQPQHF. The V call is TRBV12-3 or TRBV12-4, the J call TRBJ1-5; unclear D gene. This CDR3 contains 14 residues. V shed 2 bases and J shed 5 bases, with 10 bases lying between them.